This T cell receptor (beta chain) was identified during a study of T-cell reconstitution after alpha-beta-depleted transplantation in children. Unique molecular identifiers were built into the TCRbeta library. TCRdb analysed the PCR reads with MiXCR anew, one entry per CDR3 protein. The sample consists of some 200,000 distinct CDR3 sequences, over 9.5% of them appearing once. Material: PBMCs from the stem cell graft donor, obtained from the stem cell graft. This TCR was sampled from a human donor who donated a stem cell graft to a child with SCID.

Written as DNA, the CDR3 is TGTGCCAGCAGCTCCCCAAGGGCCCATGAGCAGTTCTTC. It encodes CASSSPRAHEQFF. This chain uses TRBV7-8 with TRBJ2-1; D gene unclear. CDR1 SGHVS and CDR2 FQNEAQ come from the germline V gene. V lost 4 bases and J lost 8, with 12 bases in between. The CDR3 has 13 residues.